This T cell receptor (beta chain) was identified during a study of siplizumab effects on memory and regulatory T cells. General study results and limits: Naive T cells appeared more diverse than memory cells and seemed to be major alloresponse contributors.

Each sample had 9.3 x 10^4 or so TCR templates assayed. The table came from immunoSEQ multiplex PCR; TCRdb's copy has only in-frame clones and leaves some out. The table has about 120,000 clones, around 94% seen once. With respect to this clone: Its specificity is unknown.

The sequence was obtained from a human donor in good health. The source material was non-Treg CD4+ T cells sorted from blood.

CDR3 DNA: TGTGCCATCAGTGAGTCCCGGCAGGGCTACACCTTC. It codes for CAISESRQGYTF. V gene TRBV10-3 combines with J gene TRBJ1-2; no definite D call. Trimming took 0 bases from V and 8 from J, leaving 7 bases between them. This CDR3 comprises 12 residues. Germline V CDR1 and CDR2: ENHRY, SYGVKD.